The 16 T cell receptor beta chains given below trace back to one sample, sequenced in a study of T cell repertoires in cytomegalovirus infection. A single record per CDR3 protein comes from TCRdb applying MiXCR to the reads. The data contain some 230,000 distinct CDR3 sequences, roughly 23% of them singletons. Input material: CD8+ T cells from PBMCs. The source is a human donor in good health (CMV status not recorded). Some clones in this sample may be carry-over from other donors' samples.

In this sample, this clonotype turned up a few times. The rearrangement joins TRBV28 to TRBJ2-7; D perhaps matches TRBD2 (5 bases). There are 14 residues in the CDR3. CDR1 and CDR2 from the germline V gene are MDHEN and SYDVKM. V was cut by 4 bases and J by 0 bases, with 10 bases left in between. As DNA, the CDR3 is TGTGCCAGCAGTTGGACTGTTAGCTCCTACGAGCAGTACTTC. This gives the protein CASSWTVSSYEQYF.

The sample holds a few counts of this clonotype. The DNA for the CDR3 is TGTGCCAGCAGCGAGGGACAGGGGGCCTACGAGCAGTACTTC. It encodes CASSEGQGAYEQYF. The rearrangement uses TRBV12-3 or TRBV12-4 and TRBJ2-7; TRBD1 aligns across 11 bases. V lost 6 bases, J lost 2 bases, and 3 bases stayed unmatched. CDR3 length: 14 amino acids.

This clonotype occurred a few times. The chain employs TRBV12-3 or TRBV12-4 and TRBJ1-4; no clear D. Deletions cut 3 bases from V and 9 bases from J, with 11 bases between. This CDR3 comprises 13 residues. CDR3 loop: CASSLVLAQKLFF. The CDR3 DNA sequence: TGTGCCAGCAGTTTGGTACTGGCTCAAAAACTGTTTTTT.

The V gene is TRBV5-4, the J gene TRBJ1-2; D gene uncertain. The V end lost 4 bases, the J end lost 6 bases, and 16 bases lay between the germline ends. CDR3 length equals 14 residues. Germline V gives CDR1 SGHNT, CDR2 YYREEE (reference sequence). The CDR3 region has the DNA TGTGCCAGCAGCCTCGGACTGCGCAGAGATGGCTACACCTTC. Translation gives CASSLGLRRDGYTF.

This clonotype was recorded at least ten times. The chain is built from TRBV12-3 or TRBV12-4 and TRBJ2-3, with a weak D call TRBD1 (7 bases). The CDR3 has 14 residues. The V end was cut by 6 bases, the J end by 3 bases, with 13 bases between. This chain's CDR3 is CASSSGGLTDTQYF. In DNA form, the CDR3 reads TGTGCCAGCAGCTCAGGGGGACTTACAGATACGCAGTATTTT.

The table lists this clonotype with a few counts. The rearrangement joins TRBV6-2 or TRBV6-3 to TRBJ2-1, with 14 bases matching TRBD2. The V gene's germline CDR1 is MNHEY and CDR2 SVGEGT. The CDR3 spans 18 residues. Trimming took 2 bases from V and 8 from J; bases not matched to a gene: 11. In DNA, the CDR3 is TGTGCCAGCAGTTACCCCGGGACTAGCGGGGGCCCGGGGGATGAGCAGTTCTTC. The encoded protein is CASSYPGTSGGPGDEQFF.

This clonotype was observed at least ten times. CDR3 in DNA: TGTGCCAGCAGCACGAACAGGGTGTTGGGGAACACTGAAGCTTTCTTT. It encodes CASSTNRVLGNTEAFF. The rearrangement links TRBV7-2 to TRBJ1-1; weak D call: TRBD1 (6 bases). The germline V and J ends were trimmed by 5 bases and 1 base, with 17 bases remaining between them. From germline, CDR1 is SGHTA and CDR2 FQGNSA. The CDR3 consists of 16 residues.

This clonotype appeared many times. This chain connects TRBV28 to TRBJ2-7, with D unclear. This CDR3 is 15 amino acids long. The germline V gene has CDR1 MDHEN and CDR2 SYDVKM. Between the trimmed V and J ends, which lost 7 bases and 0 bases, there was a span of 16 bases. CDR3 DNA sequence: TGTGCCAGCACCTTTACGTCAGGCTTCTCCTACGAGCAGTACTTC. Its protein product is CASTFTSGFSYEQYF.

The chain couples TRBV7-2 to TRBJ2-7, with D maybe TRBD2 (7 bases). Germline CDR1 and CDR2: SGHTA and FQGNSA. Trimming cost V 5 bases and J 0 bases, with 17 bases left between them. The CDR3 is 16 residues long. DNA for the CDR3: TGTGCCAGCAGCGGGGGCGGCGGGGGTGGCTCCTACGAGCAGTACTTC. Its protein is CASSGGGGGGSYEQYF.

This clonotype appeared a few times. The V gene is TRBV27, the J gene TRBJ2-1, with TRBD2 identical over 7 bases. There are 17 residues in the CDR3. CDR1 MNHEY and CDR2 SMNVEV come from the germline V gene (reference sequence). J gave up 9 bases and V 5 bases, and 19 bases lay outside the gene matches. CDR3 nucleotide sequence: TGTGCCAGCAGTCCCGCGGTAGGTAGCGGGTGGTGGGGTGAGCAGTTCTTC. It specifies CASSPAVGSGWWGEQFF.

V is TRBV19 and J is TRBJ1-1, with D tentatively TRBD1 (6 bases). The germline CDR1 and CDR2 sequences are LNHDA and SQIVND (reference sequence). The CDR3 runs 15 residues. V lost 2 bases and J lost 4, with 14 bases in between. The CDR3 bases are TGTGCCAGTAGTATAAATTTCGTGGGGGCCACTGAAGCTTTCTTT. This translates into CASSINFVGATEAFF.

The CDR3 region is CASSQSDGYTF. The CDR3 nucleotides are TGTGCCAGCAGTCAGAGCGATGGCTACACCTTC. This rearrangement joins TRBV28 to TRBJ1-2; no definite D call. Germline values: CDR1 MDHEN, CDR2 SYDVKM. CDR3 length equals 11 residues. Trimming removed 5 bases at V and 6 bases at J, with 7 bases between.

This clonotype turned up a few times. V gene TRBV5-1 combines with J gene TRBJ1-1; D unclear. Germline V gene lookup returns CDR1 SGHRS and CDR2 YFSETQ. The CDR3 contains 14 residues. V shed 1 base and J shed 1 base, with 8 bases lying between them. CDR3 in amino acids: CASSLTYRNTEAFF. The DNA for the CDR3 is TGCGCCAGCAGCTTGACATACAGGAACACTGAAGCTTTCTTT.

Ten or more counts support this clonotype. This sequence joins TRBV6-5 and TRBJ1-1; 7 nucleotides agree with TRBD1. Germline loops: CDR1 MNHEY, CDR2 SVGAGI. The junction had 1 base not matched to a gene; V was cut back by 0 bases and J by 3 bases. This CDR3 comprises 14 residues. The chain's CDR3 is CASSYSQGDTEAFF. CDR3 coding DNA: TGTGCCAGCAGTTACTCCCAGGGGGACACTGAAGCTTTCTTT.

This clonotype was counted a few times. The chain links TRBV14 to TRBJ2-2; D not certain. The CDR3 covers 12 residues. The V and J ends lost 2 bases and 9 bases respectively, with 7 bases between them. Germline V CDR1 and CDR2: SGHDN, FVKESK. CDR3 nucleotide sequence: TGTGCCAGCAGCCAAAGTCACAGGGAGCTGTTTTTT. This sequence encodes CASSQSHRELFF.

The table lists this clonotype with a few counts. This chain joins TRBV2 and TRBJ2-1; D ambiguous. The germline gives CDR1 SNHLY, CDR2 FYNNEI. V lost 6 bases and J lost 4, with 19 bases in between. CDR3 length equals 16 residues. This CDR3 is CASSAGPTLTYNEQFF. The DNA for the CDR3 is TGTGCCAGCAGCGCCGGGCCCACATTGACATACAATGAGCAGTTCTTC.